These 22 T cell receptor beta chains share one sample of origin, sequenced in a study of T-cell reconstitution after alpha-beta-depleted transplantation in children. The authors prepared the TCRbeta library with unique molecular identifiers. TCRdb independently ran MiXCR on the PCR reads; one entry per CDR3 protein. Of under 300,000 distinct CDR3 sequences in the sample, about 9.6% are singletons; the top ten hold 5% to 5.5%. The material was PBMCs from the stem cell graft donor, obtained from the stem cell graft. The receptors here all came from a human donor who donated a stem cell graft to a child with SCID.

This clonotype was recorded many times. The J gene is TRBJ2-5, the V gene TRBV5-1; 8 bases line up with TRBD2. Germline CDR1 is SGHRS and CDR2 is YFSETQ. CDR3 length: 16 amino acids. V was pared by 5 bases and J by 2 bases, with 11 bases of the junction left unmatched. The CDR3: CASSPGGSGAQETQYF. The CDR3 nucleotides read TGCGCCAGCAGTCCCGGTGGTAGCGGGGCACAAGAGACCCAGTACTTC.

This clonotype showed up many times. CDR3 in amino acids: CASRIPGGAQGYTF. In DNA form, the CDR3 reads TGTGCCAGCAGGATCCCGGGGGGGGCGCAAGGCTACACCTTC. The chain joins TRBV12-3 or TRBV12-4 to TRBJ1-2, with D perhaps matching TRBD1 (6 bases). The CDR3 consists of 14 residues. V was pared by 6 bases and J by 8 bases, with 19 bases between.

The sample holds many counts of this clonotype. The chain uses TRBV5-1 and TRBJ2-2; 7 nucleotides match TRBD1. The CDR3 is made up of 15 amino acids. Germline V gene lookup returns CDR1 SGHRS and CDR2 YFSETQ. The V segment lost 1 base and the J segment 3 bases; nucleotides outside the gene matches: 3. DNA of the CDR3: TGCGCCAGCAGCTTGAGGGGGCCGGACACCGGGGAGCTGTTTTTT. Protein sequence: CASSLRGPDTGELFF.

This clonotype has at least ten counts. The V and J genes are TRBV5-1 and TRBJ2-4; 7 bases fit TRBD1. Trimming cost V 0 bases and J 7 bases; bases outside gene matches: 10. The CDR3 contains 16 residues. Germline V CDR1 and CDR2: SGHRS, YFSETQ. The CDR3 DNA follows: TGCGCCAGCAGCTTGGACCCGGGACAGCCTGCGAACATTCAGTACTTC. It is translated as CASSLDPGQPANIQYF.

This clonotype has at least ten counts. The V gene is TRBV20-1, the J gene TRBJ1-5; 8 bases are shared with TRBD1. Trimming removed 6 bases from V and 3 bases from J; junction bases left unmatched: 7. The CDR3 runs to 14 residues. CDR1 and CDR2 from the germline V gene are DFQATT and SNEGSKA (reference sequence). This CDR3 reads CSAGDRGPNQPQHF. The CDR3 nucleotides are TGCAGTGCGGGAGACAGGGGCCCCAATCAGCCCCAGCATTTT.

In its sample, this clonotype was seen many times. The CDR3 sequence: CASSLVAGVRNEQFF. CDR3 coding DNA: TGTGCCAGCAGCTTGGTAGCGGGCGTGCGTAATGAGCAGTTCTTC. J is TRBJ2-1 and V is TRBV5-6; 7 bases fit TRBD2. Germline lookup yields CDR1 SGHDT and CDR2 YYEEEE. Trimming cost V 0 bases and J 7 bases; bases outside gene matches: 7. The CDR3 totals 15 residues. The variable domain in full, completed from reference TRBV5-6 and TRBJ2-1, reads DAGVTQSPTHLIKTRGQQVTLRCSPKSGHDTVSWYQQALGQGPQFIFQYYEEEERQRGNFPDRFSGHQFPNYSSELNVNALLLGDSALYLCASSLVAGVRNEQFFGPGTRLTVL.

This clonotype appeared many times. The V call is TRBV7-2, the J call TRBJ1-5; 7 nucleotides align to TRBD1. The CDR3 runs 14 residues. Trimming at V came to 5 bases and at J to 6 bases, leaving 7 bases not matched to a gene. From germline, CDR1 is SGHTA and CDR2 FQGNSA. CDR3 residues: CASSRTGRPQPQHF. The CDR3 region has the DNA TGTGCCAGCAGCCGGACAGGACGCCCTCAGCCCCAGCATTTT.

This clonotype was seen at least ten times. This chain uses TRBV6-2 or TRBV6-3 with TRBJ1-5, with 8 bases aligning to TRBD1. Unmatched junction bases numbered 7, after V lost 7 bases and J lost 2 bases. The CDR3 is made up of 15 amino acids. Germline CDR1 and CDR2: MNHEY and SVGEGT. In DNA form, the CDR3 reads TGTGCCAGCACCCAGGACAGGGCTGGCAATCAGCCCCAGCATTTT. As protein: CASTQDRAGNQPQHF.

This clonotype has at least ten counts. The chain links TRBV25-1 to TRBJ2-7; D is undetermined. Between the trimmed V and J ends, which lost 3 bases and 4 bases, there was a span of 7 bases. The germline V gene has CDR1 MGHDK and CDR2 SYGVNS. CDR3 length: 12 residues. CDR3 region: CASSEYGYEQYF. The CDR3 region has the DNA TGTGCCAGCAGTGAGTATGGTTACGAGCAGTACTTC.

This clonotype was seen ten or more times. The J gene is TRBJ2-3, the V gene TRBV7-9; TRBD2 matches at 11 bases. Trimming removed 5 bases from V and 6 bases from J; junction bases left unmatched: 4. This CDR3 comprises 14 residues. Germline values: CDR1 SEHNR, CDR2 FQNEAQ (reference sequence). As DNA, the CDR3 is TGTGCCAGCAGCCCTAGCGGGGGGTCGGATACGCAGTATTTT. Amino acid sequence: CASSPSGGSDTQYF.

This clonotype was found many times. The genes are TRBV12-3 or TRBV12-4 and TRBJ2-7; the match to TRBD1 covers 9 bases. This CDR3 is 16 amino acids long. V dropped 5 bases and J dropped 4; count of bases not matched to a gene: 12. CDR3 region: CASSRPTGTGRYEQYF. DNA of the CDR3: TGTGCCAGCAGTAGACCCACCGGGACAGGGCGTTACGAGCAGTACTTC.

This clonotype came up many times. This chain links TRBV28 with TRBJ1-2, with 9 bases lining up with TRBD1. This CDR3 spans 17 amino acids. The V gene end was trimmed by 6 bases and the J gene end by 4 bases; junction bases not matched to a gene: 15. CDR1 is MDHEN, CDR2 SYDVKM, per germline. The CDR3 loop is CASRNPRTGAIPYGYTF. The DNA of the CDR3 is TGTGCCAGCAGGAACCCTCGGACAGGGGCCATCCCCTATGGCTACACCTTC.

Ten or more counts support this clonotype. The gene calls are TRBV7-6 and TRBJ1-1; weak D call: TRBD1 (5 bases). Between the trimmed V and J ends, which lost 3 bases and 5 bases, there was a span of 10 bases. Germline V gene data show CDR1 as SGHVS and CDR2 as FNYEAQ. CDR3 length: 13 residues. The CDR3 sequence: CASSLRDATEAFF. In DNA, the CDR3 is TGTGCCAGCAGCTTGCGGGACGCGACTGAAGCTTTCTTT.

This clonotype was observed many times. The chain carries TRBV15 and TRBJ2-7; perhaps TRBD1 as D (6 bases). CDR3 length equals 15 residues. Trimming left V 0 bases short and J 0 bases short, with 9 bases between. CDR1 is LNHNV, CDR2 YYDKDF, per germline (reference sequence). The CDR3 coding sequence is TGTGCCACCAGCAGAGACTGGGACAACTCCTACGAGCAGTACTTC. It is translated as CATSRDWDNSYEQYF.

Ten or more counts support this clonotype. The chain couples TRBV10-3 to TRBJ2-3, with D perhaps TRBD2 (5 bases). The V end was cut by 10 bases, the J end by 3 bases, with 11 bases between. Germline values: CDR1 ENHRY, CDR2 SYGVKD. The CDR3 sequence is 12 residues long. The CDR3 DNA follows: TGTGCCACCCGGCCGGGGACAGATACGCAGTATTTT. Its translation: CATRPGTDTQYF.

This clonotype showed up many times. The chain has TRBV7-9 and TRBJ2-3, with no clear D. Germline V lookup: CDR1 SEHNR, CDR2 FQNEAQ (reference sequence). CDR3 length: 13 amino acids. V gave up 4 bases and J gave up 1 base, with 6 bases separating them. The CDR3 loop is CASSSSGTDTQYF. The CDR3 bases are TGTGCCAGCAGCTCATCCGGCACAGATACGCAGTATTTT.

Ten or more counts support this clonotype. The J gene is TRBJ1-1, the V gene TRBV5-1; D not resolved. CDR1 and CDR2 from the germline V gene are SGHRS and YFSETQ. This CDR3 is built from 13 residues. V was trimmed by 5 bases and J by 0 bases, leaving 8 bases between them. The CDR3 loop reads CASSKGVNTEAFF. CDR3 coding DNA: TGCGCCAGCAGTAAAGGCGTGAACACTGAAGCTTTCTTT.

This clonotype was picked up many times. The chain uses TRBV15 and TRBJ1-5; the match to TRBD1 covers 9 bases. V trimming: 0 bases; J trimming: 7 bases; junction bases outside the gene matches: 7. The CDR3 is 16 amino acids. Germline loops: CDR1 LNHNV, CDR2 YYDKDF (reference sequence). CDR3 coding DNA: TGTGCCACCAGCAGAGACGGGGACAGGGTGGGGCAGCCCCAGCATTTT. Amino acid sequence: CATSRDGDRVGQPQHF.

This clonotype has at least ten counts. The V call is TRBV5-1, the J call TRBJ2-2, with 7 positions matching TRBD1. The germline CDR1 and CDR2 sequences are SGHRS and YFSETQ. CDR3 length equals 19 residues. Losses at the gene ends were 0 bases for V and 4 bases for J; bases not matched to a gene: 15. The CDR3 sequence: CASSLGEDRDDLITGELFF. The CDR3 DNA sequence: TGCGCCAGCAGCTTGGGGGAAGACAGGGACGATTTGATCACCGGGGAGCTGTTTTTT.

This clonotype was recorded at least ten times. The CDR3 DNA sequence: TGTGCCAGCAGGAGTACAGGGATCGGGACTGAAGCTTTCTTT. It encodes CASRSTGIGTEAFF. The chain is built from TRBV12-3 or TRBV12-4 and TRBJ1-1; TRBD1 is a possible D gene (6 bases). The CDR3 sequence is 14 residues long. Trimming took 6 bases from V and 5 from J, leaving 16 bases between them.

The V and J genes are TRBV20-1 and TRBJ1-1; D unclear. Between the trimmed V and J ends, which lost 4 bases and 4 bases, there was a span of 10 bases. The CDR3 loop spans 12 amino acids. Germline V lookup: CDR1 DFQATT, CDR2 SNEGSKA (reference sequence). DNA for the CDR3: TGCAGTGCTACTGGTTGGGCCACTGAAGCTTTCTTT. Translation gives CSATGWATEAFF.

This clonotype was seen ten or more times. J is TRBJ2-3 and V is TRBV24-1, with D tentatively TRBD1 or TRBD2 (5 bases each). This CDR3 has 16 residues. CDR1 is KGHDR, CDR2 SFDVKD, per germline. V was shortened by 1 base and J by 9 bases, with 19 bases between the two germline ends. The CDR3 loop reads CATSDFGRGLRETQYF. As DNA, the CDR3 is TGTGCCACCAGTGATTTTGGACGGGGCCTGCGCGAGACGCAGTATTTT.